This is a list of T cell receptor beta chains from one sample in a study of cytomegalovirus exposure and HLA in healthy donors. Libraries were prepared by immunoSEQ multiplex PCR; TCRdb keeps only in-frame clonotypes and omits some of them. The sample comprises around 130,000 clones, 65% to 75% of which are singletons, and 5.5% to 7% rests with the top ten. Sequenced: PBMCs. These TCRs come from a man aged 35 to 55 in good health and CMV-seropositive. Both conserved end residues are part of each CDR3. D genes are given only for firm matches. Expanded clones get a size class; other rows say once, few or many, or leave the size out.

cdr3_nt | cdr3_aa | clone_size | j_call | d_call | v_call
TGTGCCAGCAGCGCGGGGGGACAGGGAGCTTCTGGAAACACCATATATTTT | CASSAGGQGASGNTIYF | few | TRBJ1-3 | TRBD1 | TRBV9
TGTGCCAGCGGGACAGGGGGCGTCTACGAGCAGTACTTC | CASGTGGVYEQYF | - | TRBJ2-7 | TRBD1 | TRBV6-1
TGTGCCAGCAGAAACAGGGGGCTCGCCGGGGAGCTGTTTTTT | CASRNRGLAGELFF | - | TRBJ2-2 | TRBD1 | TRBV9
TGTGCCAGCAGGCGGCTCTTAGAGAACACTGAAGCTTTCTTT | CASRRLLENTEAFF | - | TRBJ1-1 | - | TRBV27
TGTGCCAGCAGCCACCCACGGGCAGATACCGGGACAGATATCTACGAGCAGTACTTC | CASSHPRADTGTDIYEQYF | - | TRBJ2-7 | TRBD1 | TRBV9
TGTACCAGCAGCTACCCCCGGGACAGGGACATAGATACGCAGTATTTT | CTSSYPRDRDIDTQYF | - | TRBJ2-3 | TRBD1 | TRBV5-6
TGTGCCAGCAGCTTGGTTGCTAGCGGGTTCACGACAGATACGCAGTATTTT | CASSLVASGFTTDTQYF | - | TRBJ2-3 | TRBD2 | TRBV5-6
TGTGCCAGCAGTTTTACAGGGGGCTACAATGAGCAGTTCTTC | CASSFTGGYNEQFF | - | TRBJ2-1 | TRBD1 | TRBV27
TGTGCCAGCAGCTCCGGGGGGGGGACCTACGAGCAGTACTTC | CASSSGGGTYEQYF | - | TRBJ2-7 | TRBD2 | TRBV7-9
TGTGCCAGCAGTTACGTCGTACTGTCGAACACTGAAGCTTTCTTT | CASSYVVLSNTEAFF | - | TRBJ1-1 | - | TRBV6-6
TGTGCCAGCACCCTAAGGACAGCCTCCTACGAGCAGTACTTC | CASTLRTASYEQYF | few | TRBJ2-7 | - | TRBV11-2
TGTGCCAGCAGTGAAACGGGGGTAGAAGCTTTCTTT | CASSETGVEAFF | once | TRBJ1-1 | - | TRBV6-1
TGTGCCAGTAGTATGGGAGTGGATCAGCCCCAGCATTTT | CASSMGVDQPQHF | few | TRBJ1-5 | - | TRBV19
TGCGCCAGCAGCCCGCTCAGCCAGCGGGGAGATCAAGAGACCCAGTACTTC | CASSPLSQRGDQETQYF | - | TRBJ2-5 | TRBD2 | TRBV10-2
TGTGCCAGCAGCTTAGATCGAGGAGATACGCAGTATTTT | CASSLDRGDTQYF | - | TRBJ2-3 | - | TRBV11-2
TGTGCCAGCAGCCTCGGACAGCCGCCGAGTGGCTACACCTTC | CASSLGQPPSGYTF | - | TRBJ1-2 | - | TRBV5-4
TGTGCCAGCATAGCGGGAGGGCGTTACAATGAGCAGTTCTTC | CASIAGGRYNEQFF | - | TRBJ2-1 | TRBD2 | TRBV28
TGTGCCAGCAGCGCCCGGGGTGGTGAGCAGTTCTTC | CASSARGGEQFF | - | TRBJ2-1 | - | TRBV11-1
TGTGCCAGCAGCTTCAGGGGGTTGTCCTACAATGAGCAGTTCTTC | CASSFRGLSYNEQFF | - | TRBJ2-1 | TRBD1 | TRBV11-1
TGTGCCAGCAGCTTGGTTCGTGGACTTCAAACCCAGCATTTT | CASSLVRGLQTQHF | - | TRBJ1-5 | - | TRBV5-5
TGTGCCACCAGCAGAGATCTTCCGGGGGAGCTGTTTTTT | CATSRDLPGELFF | - | TRBJ2-2 | - | TRBV15
TGTGCCAGCAGTTTCTCCGTAAACTATGGCTACACCTTC | CASSFSVNYGYTF | - | TRBJ1-2 | - | TRBV6-5
TGTGCCAGCAGTGTAGGACCAGGGGGCTCCTACGAGCAGTACTTC | CASSVGPGGSYEQYF | - | TRBJ2-7 | TRBD1 | TRBV6-1
TGTGCCAGCTCACTTACAGGGGGCTCTGAAAAACTGTTTTTT | CASSLTGGSEKLFF | few | TRBJ1-4 | TRBD1 | TRBV18
TGTGCCAGCAGCTTAGGCCGAGGTTCGTGGAACACTGAAGCTTTCTTT | CASSLGRGSWNTEAFF | - | TRBJ1-1 | - | TRBV13
TGTGCCATCAGTGAGACTCGACTCCAATTCTATAATTCACCCCTCCACTTT | CAISETRLQFYNSPLHF | once | TRBJ1-6 | - | TRBV10-3
TGTGCCAGCAGCTTAGATCTAGCGGGAGCCTACAATGAGCAGTTCTTC | CASSLDLAGAYNEQFF | - | TRBJ2-1 | TRBD2 | TRBV7-2
TGTGCCAGCAGCTCCCGACTAGCGGGGGCCACCTGGGAGACCCAGTACTTC | CASSSRLAGATWETQYF | - | TRBJ2-5 | TRBD2 | TRBV7-9
TGTGCCAGCTCACCAGGTCCGTTAGCAAACGAGCAGTACTTC | CASSPGPLANEQYF | - | TRBJ2-7 | - | TRBV18
TGTGCCAGCAGCGTGGGCAGGGGCACTGGGGCCAACGTCCTGACTTTC | CASSVGRGTGANVLTF | - | TRBJ2-6 | - | TRBV7-2
TGTGCCAGTAGTACACTACTAGCCATAGTCAACAATGAGCAGTTCTTC | CASSTLLAIVNNEQFF | - | TRBJ2-1 | - | TRBV19
TGCGCCAGCAGCCCGGACAGGGCCGCTCTCACCTACGAGCAGTACTTC | CASSPDRAALTYEQYF | - | TRBJ2-7 | TRBD1 | TRBV5-1
TGTGCCAGTAGAGAGACAGGGAATTCCGGTCAGCCCCAGCATTTT | CASRETGNSGQPQHF | - | TRBJ1-5 | TRBD1 | TRBV19
TGTGCCAGCTCACCACGAGATGGGACAGGGGGCGCCTACGGAGAGACCCAGTACTTC | CASSPRDGTGGAYGETQYF | - | TRBJ2-5 | TRBD1 | TRBV18
TGTGCCAGCAGTGACGGAGGCTTGGCTAATGAAAAACTGTTTTTT | CASSDGGLANEKLFF | - | TRBJ1-4 | - | TRBV6-4
TGTGCCAGCAGCTCCCGGGGTAGCGGGAGTCTCTACGAGCAGTACTTC | CASSSRGSGSLYEQYF | - | TRBJ2-7 | TRBD2 | TRBV28
TGTGCCAGCAGCGTAGCTACAGGACTAGCGGGAGGAACCTACGAGCAGTACTTC | CASSVATGLAGGTYEQYF | once | TRBJ2-7 | TRBD2 | TRBV9